This entry lists 2 T cell receptor beta chains sequenced from one sample in a study of T cell repertoires in cytomegalovirus infection. MiXCR was run by TCRdb on the reads, yielding one entry per CDR3 protein. The sample has around 260,000 distinct CDR3 sequences, approximately 8.3% seen once. Sequenced input: PBMCs. The receptors shown here come from a human donor in good health (CMV status not recorded). Some clones in this sample may be carry-over from other donors' samples.

The table lists this clonotype with many counts. The V gene is TRBV7-8, the J gene TRBJ1-5; D is ambiguous. Germline loops: CDR1 SGHVS, CDR2 FQNEAQ. This CDR3 has 14 residues. V lost 1 base to trimming and J lost 5 bases, with 9 bases between them. DNA of the CDR3: TGTGCCAGCAGCTTAGGGTCCAGCGATCAGCCCCAGCATTTT. It encodes CASSLGSSDQPQHF.

This clonotype was seen more than once but under ten times. The V and J genes are TRBV2 and TRBJ2-2, with TRBD1 as a possible D gene (7 bases). The ends were cut back, 9 bases at V and 0 bases at J, with 14 bases in the middle. This CDR3 contains 15 residues. Germline V gene lookup returns CDR1 SNHLY and CDR2 FYNNEI. The CDR3 DNA reads TGTGCCAGTCGGGGCGGGACAGCGAACACCGGGGAGCTGTTTTTT. Its translation: CASRGGTANTGELFF.